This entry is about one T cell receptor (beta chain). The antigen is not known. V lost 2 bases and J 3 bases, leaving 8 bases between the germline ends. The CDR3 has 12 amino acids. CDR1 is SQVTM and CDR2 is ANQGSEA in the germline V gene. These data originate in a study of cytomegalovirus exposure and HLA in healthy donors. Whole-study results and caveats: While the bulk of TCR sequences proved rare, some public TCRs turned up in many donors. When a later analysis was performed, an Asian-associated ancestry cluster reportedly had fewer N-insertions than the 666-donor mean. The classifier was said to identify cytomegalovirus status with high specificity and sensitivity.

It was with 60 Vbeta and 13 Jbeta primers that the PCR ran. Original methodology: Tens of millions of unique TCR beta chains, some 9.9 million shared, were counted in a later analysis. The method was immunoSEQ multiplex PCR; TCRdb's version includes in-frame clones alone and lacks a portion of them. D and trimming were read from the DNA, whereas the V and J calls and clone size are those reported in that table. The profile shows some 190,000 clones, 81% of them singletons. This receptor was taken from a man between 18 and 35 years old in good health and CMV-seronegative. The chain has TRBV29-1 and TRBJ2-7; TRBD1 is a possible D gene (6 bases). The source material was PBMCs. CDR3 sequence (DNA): TGCAGCGTTGAACAGGGGAACTACGAGCAGTACTTC. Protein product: CSVEQGNYEQYF.